This T cell receptor beta chain was identified during a study of blood T cells in healthy people across ages. This CDR3 is built from 14 residues. Trimming pared 1 base from V and 15 bases from J, leaving 19 bases between. Germline assignment: CDR1 MNHNS and CDR2 SASEGT. A J-beta primer mix and a sample-barcoded 5' primer were used in a second PCR of about 7 to 12 cycles. Each CDR3 protein gets one entry after TCRdb re-called the 5' RACE reads with MiXCR. This table holds 1.8 million or so distinct CDR3 sequences, around 40% found once. With respect to this clonotype: As yet, its antigen is unknown.

Findings and limits, study-wide: Any changes in expanded clonotypes were possibly confounded, as donor CMV status remained unknown. Fewer expanded clones and more diversity marked long-lived versus aged donors.

The sequencing sample was made of blood. The sequence derives from a human donor in good health. The chain recombines TRBV6-1 with TRBJ2-1; D may correspond to TRBD1 or TRBD2 (6 bases each). CDR3 amino acids: CASSEEGGGQPAFF. CDR3 sequence (DNA): TGTGCCAGCAGTGAAGAAGGAGGGGGGCAGCCTGCGTTCTTC.